This T cell receptor (beta chain) is from a study of blood T cell repertoires in COVID-19. As for the study in general: The origin of the acute and convalescent COVID-19 samples was the United States, Italy and Spain. The cDNA or gDNA used as material had been derived from T cells, B-cell-depleted T cells, or PBMCs.

In the study's own analysis: Cell counts per sample came from amplifying reference gene primers. Here immunoSEQ multiplex PCR was the method, and the copy in TCRdb shows in-frame clones only, minus some. V and J calls and clone size are given by that table; D and trimming were obtained from the DNA. In the table there are approximately 430,000 clones, 86% of which are singletons. CDR1 is SGHTS and CDR2 is YDEGEE in the germline V gene. The trim removed 3 bases at V and 5 bases at J, leaving 14 bases unmatched. This CDR3 has 17 amino acids. The chain carries TRBV5-8 and TRBJ2-1; 7 bases agree with TRBD1. Material: peripheral blood. The TCR was taken from a woman aged 25 to 39 with active or convalescent COVID-19. The CDR3 reads CASSSPLRDRQNNEQFF. In DNA form, the CDR3 reads TGTGCCAGCAGCTCCCCTCTCCGGGACAGACAAAACAATGAGCAGTTCTTC.